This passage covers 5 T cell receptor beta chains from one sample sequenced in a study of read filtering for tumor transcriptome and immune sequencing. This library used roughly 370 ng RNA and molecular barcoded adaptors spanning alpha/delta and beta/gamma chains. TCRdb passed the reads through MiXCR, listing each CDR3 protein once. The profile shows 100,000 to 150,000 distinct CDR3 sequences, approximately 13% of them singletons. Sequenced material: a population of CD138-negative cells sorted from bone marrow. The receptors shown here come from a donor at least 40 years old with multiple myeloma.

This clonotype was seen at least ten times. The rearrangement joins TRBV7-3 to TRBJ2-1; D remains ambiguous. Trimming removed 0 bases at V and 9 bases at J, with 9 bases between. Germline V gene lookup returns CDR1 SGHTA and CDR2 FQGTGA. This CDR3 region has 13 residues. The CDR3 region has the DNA TGTGCCAGCAGCTTAACAGCTAGGGCTGAGCAGTTCTTC. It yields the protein CASSLTARAEQFF.

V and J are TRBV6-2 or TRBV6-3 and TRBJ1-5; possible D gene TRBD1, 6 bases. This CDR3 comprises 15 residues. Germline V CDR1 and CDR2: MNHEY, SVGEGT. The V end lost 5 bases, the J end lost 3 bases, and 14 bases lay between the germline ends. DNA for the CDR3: TGTGCCAGCAGTCCTAGGGGGACTAACAATCAGCCCCAGCATTTT. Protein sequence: CASSPRGTNNQPQHF.

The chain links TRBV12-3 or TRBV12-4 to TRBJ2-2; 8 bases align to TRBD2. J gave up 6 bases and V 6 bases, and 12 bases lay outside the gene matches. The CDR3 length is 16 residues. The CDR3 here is CASSYAPAGVPGELFF. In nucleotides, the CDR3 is TGTGCCAGCAGCTACGCCCCAGCGGGAGTCCCCGGGGAGCTGTTTTTT.

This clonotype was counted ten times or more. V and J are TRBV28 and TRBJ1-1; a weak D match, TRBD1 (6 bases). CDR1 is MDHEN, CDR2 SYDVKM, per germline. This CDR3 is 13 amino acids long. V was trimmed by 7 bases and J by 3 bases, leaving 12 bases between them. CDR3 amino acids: CASIGGGYTEAFF. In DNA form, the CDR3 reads TGTGCCAGCATCGGAGGGGGGTACACTGAAGCTTTCTTT.

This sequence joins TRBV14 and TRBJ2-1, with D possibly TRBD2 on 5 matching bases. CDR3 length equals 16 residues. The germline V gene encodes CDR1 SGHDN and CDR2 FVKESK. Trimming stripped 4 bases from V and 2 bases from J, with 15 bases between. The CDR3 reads CASSPRTGSPYNEQFF. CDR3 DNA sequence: TGTGCCAGCAGCCCCCGGACGGGGAGCCCCTACAATGAGCAGTTCTTC.